This T cell receptor beta chain derives from a study of cytomegalovirus exposure and HLA in healthy donors. General study points: Some TCR beta chains (around 160 of them) were listed as cytomegalovirus-associated.

Points on this clone: The antigen is undetermined.

Primers: 60 Vbeta forward and 13 Jbeta reverse. Sequenced by immunoSEQ multiplex PCR; TCRdb stores in-frame clones only, minus some. The specimen's table records over 110,000 clones. CDR1 is GTSNPN, CDR2 SVGIG, per germline (reference sequence). The length of the CDR3 is 14 residues. V dropped 7 bases and J dropped 6 bases, with 20 bases sitting between them. The sequenced material came from PBMCs. The source of this sequence is a male donor in good health and CMV-seronegative. The chain combines TRBV30 with TRBJ2-3; perhaps TRBD1 as D (5 bases). The CDR3 spells CASSGSGPGDTQYF. Here the CDR3 DNA reads TGTGCCTCCTCAGGGTCAGGGCCGGGTGATACGCAGTATTTT.